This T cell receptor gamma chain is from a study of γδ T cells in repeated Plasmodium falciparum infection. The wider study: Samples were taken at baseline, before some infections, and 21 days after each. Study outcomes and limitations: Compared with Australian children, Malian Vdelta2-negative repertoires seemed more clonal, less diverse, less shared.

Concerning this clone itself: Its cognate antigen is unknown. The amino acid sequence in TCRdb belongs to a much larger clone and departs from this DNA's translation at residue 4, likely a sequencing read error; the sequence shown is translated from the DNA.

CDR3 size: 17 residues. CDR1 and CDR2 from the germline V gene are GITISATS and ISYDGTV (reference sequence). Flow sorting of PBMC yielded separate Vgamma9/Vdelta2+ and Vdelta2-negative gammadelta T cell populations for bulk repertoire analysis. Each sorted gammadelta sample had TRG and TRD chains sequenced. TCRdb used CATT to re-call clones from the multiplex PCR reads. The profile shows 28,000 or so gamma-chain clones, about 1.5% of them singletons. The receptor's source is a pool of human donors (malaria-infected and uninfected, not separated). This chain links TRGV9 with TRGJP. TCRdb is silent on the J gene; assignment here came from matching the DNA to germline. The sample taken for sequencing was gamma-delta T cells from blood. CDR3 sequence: CALREAASELGKKIKVF. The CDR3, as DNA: TGTGCCTTGCGGGAGGCCGCCTCAGAGTTGGGCAAAAAAATCAAGGTATTT.